The 20 T cell receptor beta chains in this list originate from one sample, sequenced in a study of cytomegalovirus exposure and HLA in healthy donors. 60 Vbeta and 13 Jbeta primers were used in PCR. Data came from immunoSEQ multiplex PCR; TCRdb stores just in-frame clones and leaves some out. The table records about 110,000 clones, around 60% of them present only once. Sequenced input: PBMCs. Source of these receptors: a young man in good health and CMV-seropositive.

The chain joins TRBV30 to TRBJ1-3; D unresolved. V was pared by 5 bases and J by 1 base, with 21 bases between. The germline V gene has CDR1 GTSNPN and CDR2 SVGIG (reference sequence). This CDR3 spans 17 amino acids. CDR3 region: CAWVYSGSRLSGNTIYF. DNA of the CDR3: TGTGCCTGGGTATATTCGGGGAGCAGACTTTCTGGAAACACCATATATTTT.

This CDR3 reads CASSQDTFEQYF. The CDR3 nucleotides are TGCGCCAGCAGCCAAGATACATTCGAGCAGTACTTC. The V gene is TRBV4-1, the J gene TRBJ2-7; D ambiguous. Between the trimmed V and J ends, which lost 0 bases and 6 bases, there was a span of 6 bases. Germline V gene sequence: CDR1 MGHRA, CDR2 YSYEKL. The CDR3 runs to 12 residues.

This chain uses TRBV7-9 with TRBJ1-1; weak D call: TRBD1 (6 bases). The CDR3 runs to 16 residues. Germline V gene lookup returns CDR1 SEHNR and CDR2 FQNEAQ (reference sequence). With 5 bases removed from V and 0 bases from J, the gap between germline ends came to 16 bases. CDR3 in DNA: TGTGCCAGCAGCCCTACCCACAGGGAGATGAACACTGAAGCTTTCTTT. This sequence encodes CASSPTHREMNTEAFF. Filled out from reference TRBV7-9 and TRBJ1-1, the complete variable domain reads DTGVSQNPRHKITKRGQNVTFRCDPISEHNRLYWYRQTLGQGPEFLTYFQNEAQLEKSRLLSDRFSAERPKGSFSTLEIQRTEQGDSAMYLCASSPTHREMNTEAFFGQGTRLTVV.

The chain combines TRBV5-1 with TRBJ1-1; TRBD1 might be the D (5 bases). The CDR3 spans 13 residues. CDR1 is SGHRS and CDR2 is YFSETQ in the germline V gene. Trimming removed 1 base at V and 6 bases at J, with 10 bases between. CDR3 in amino acids: CASSLIGGAEAFF. As DNA, the CDR3 is TGCGCCAGCAGCTTGATTGGGGGGGCTGAAGCTTTCTTT.

The rearrangement uses TRBV14 and TRBJ2-5, with TRBD2 identical over 9 bases. With V trimmed by 3 bases and J by 1 base, 3 bases remained unmatched. CDR1 SGHDN and CDR2 FVKESK come from the germline V gene. The CDR3 runs 15 residues. Here the CDR3 reads CASSHSGGAQETQYF. CDR3 DNA: TGTGCCAGCAGCCATAGCGGGGGAGCCCAAGAGACCCAGTACTTC.

This clone was observed a handful of times. The V gene is TRBV6-6, the J gene TRBJ1-5, with 10 bases lining up with TRBD1. Germline CDR1 is MNHNY and CDR2 is SVGAGI (reference sequence). Trimming cost V 6 bases and J 6 bases; bases outside gene matches: 2. This CDR3 spans 13 amino acids. The CDR3 region has the DNA TGTGCCAGCAGACGGACAGGGGGTCAGCCCCAGCATTTT. Protein: CASRRTGGQPQHF.

This chain connects TRBV7-9 to TRBJ2-5; tentatively, D is TRBD2 (6 bases). The end of the DNA is better explained by TRBJ2-7, so the J call may be wrong. The CDR3 is 13 amino acids. Germline CDR1 reads SEHNR; CDR2 reads FQNEAQ (reference sequence). The CDR3 loop is CASSPTSNYEQYF. CDR3 in DNA: TGTGCCAGCAGCCCTACTAGCAACTACGAGCAGTACTTC.

The rearrangement uses TRBV12-1 and TRBJ1-4. TRBV12-1 corresponds to a pseudogene. The CDR3 length is 13 residues. CDR3 residues: CASSFHLPGQGGF. CDR3 DNA: TGTGCCAGCAGCTTCCACCTGCCGGGGCAGGGAGGATTT.

J is TRBJ2-1 and V is TRBV11-3; tentative D call: TRBD2 (5 bases). The CDR3 is 15 amino acids. The germline V and J ends were trimmed by 2 bases and 0 bases, with 8 bases remaining between them. Germline-derived CDR1 and CDR2 are SGHNT and YENEEA. The CDR3 coding sequence is TGTGCCAGCAGCTTATTCGGGGACTCCTACAATGAGCAGTTCTTC. Translating gives CASSLFGDSYNEQFF.

The chain employs TRBV7-2 and TRBJ2-5, with 8 bases matching TRBD1. Germline V lookup: CDR1 SGHTA, CDR2 FQGNSA. The J segment lost 5 bases and the V segment lost 1 base, leaving 3 bases of the junction unmatched. The CDR3 has 14 residues. CDR3 nucleotide sequence: TGTGCCAGCAGCTTAGGGACAGGGAGGGAGACCCAGTACTTC. Protein sequence: CASSLGTGRETQYF.

The chain combines TRBV2 with TRBJ2-5, with TRBD1 matching 9 bases. V shed 5 bases, J shed 4 bases, and the junction held 5 bases outside the gene matches. The CDR3 is made up of 14 amino acids. CDR1 SNHLY and CDR2 FYNNEI come from the germline V gene. The CDR3 sequence is CASSWDREGETQYF. CDR3 nucleotides: TGTGCCAGCAGTTGGGACAGGGAGGGAGAGACCCAGTACTTC.

The rearrangement links TRBV18 to TRBJ1-3, with D uncertain. The CDR3 contains 16 residues. V was shortened by 6 bases and J by 0 bases, with 15 bases between the two germline ends. Germline CDR1 KGHSH, CDR2 LQKENI. CDR3 region: CASSLRNRDSGNTIYF. CDR3 coding DNA: TGTGCCAGCTCCCTTAGGAACAGAGACTCTGGAAACACCATATATTTT.

V gene TRBV5-4 combines with J gene TRBJ1-1; TRBD1 is a possible D gene (6 bases). This CDR3 is built from 12 residues. CDR1 and CDR2 from the germline V gene are SGHNT and YYREEE (reference sequence). Deletions cut 2 bases from V and 8 bases from J, with 10 bases between. CDR3 in amino acids: CASSFGQKEAFF. The CDR3 DNA reads as TGTGCCAGCAGCTTCGGACAGAAGGAAGCTTTCTTT.

There are a few counts of this clone. The chain couples TRBV19 to TRBJ1-2; 9 nucleotides agree with TRBD1. Trimming cost V 4 bases and J 3 bases; bases outside gene matches: 6. Germline V gene lookup returns CDR1 LNHDA and CDR2 SQIVND (reference sequence). This CDR3 comprises 15 residues. The CDR3 nucleotides read TGTGCCAGTAGTAGGGGAACAGGGGGCGACTATGGCTACACCTTC. The encoded protein is CASSRGTGGDYGYTF. The whole variable domain, filled in from reference TRBV19 and TRBJ1-2, reads DGGITQSPKYLFRKEGQNVTLSCEQNLNHDAMYWYRQDPGQGLRLIYYSQIVNDFQKGDIAEGYSVSREKKESFPLTVTSAQKNPTAFYLCASSRGTGGDYGYTFGSGTRLTVV.

The V and J genes are TRBV14 and TRBJ1-2; 7 bases are shared with TRBD1. Trimming removed 1 base from V and 5 bases from J; junction bases left unmatched: 1. CDR3 length equals 13 residues. Germline-derived CDR1 and CDR2 are SGHDN and FVKESK. The chain's CDR3 is CASSQARGYGYTF. In nucleotides, the CDR3 is TGTGCCAGCAGCCAAGCCAGGGGGTATGGCTACACCTTC.

A single count supports this clone. This chain links TRBV6-5 with TRBJ1-3; 7 bases are a match to TRBD1. CDR3 length: 15 residues. V was pared by 2 bases and J by 4 bases, with 5 bases of the junction left unmatched. Germline V CDR1 and CDR2: MNHEY, SVGAGI. CDR3 sequence: CASSYKGGSGNTIYF. DNA of the CDR3: TGTGCCAGCAGTTACAAAGGGGGCTCGGGAAACACCATATATTTT.

This clone was counted between two and nine times. The gene calls are TRBV4-1 and TRBJ1-4, with 10 bases lining up with TRBD1. This CDR3 comprises 17 residues. The trim removed 4 bases at V and 8 bases at J, leaving 13 bases unmatched. Looked up from germline, CDR1 is MGHRA and CDR2 is YSYEKL. CDR3 in DNA: TGCGCCAGCAGCCTCGCCCGGGACAGGGGTTCCAAGGAAAAACTGTTTTTT. Translated: CASSLARDRGSKEKLFF.

V and J are TRBV27 and TRBJ1-2, with 9 bases that match TRBD1. Germline V gene sequence: CDR1 MNHEY, CDR2 SMNVEV (reference sequence). This CDR3 comprises 14 residues. Trimming at V came to 8 bases and at J to 2 bases, leaving 6 bases not matched to a gene. The CDR3: CASRRGTGNYGYTF. DNA of the CDR3: TGTGCCAGCCGAAGGGGGACAGGGAACTATGGCTACACCTTC.

This clone came up a few times. This chain uses TRBV30 with TRBJ1-6; 10 bases match TRBD1. Germline-derived CDR1 and CDR2 are GTSNPN and SVGIG (reference sequence). CDR3 length equals 13 residues. J was trimmed by 8 bases and V by 3 bases; bases with no gene match: 1. CDR3 loop: CAWRGTGDSPLHF. The CDR3, as DNA: TGTGCCTGGAGGGGGACAGGGGATTCACCCCTCCACTTT.

The chain combines TRBV9 with TRBJ1-2; TRBD1 matches at 7 bases. The CDR3 totals 15 residues. Trimming removed 3 bases from V and 0 bases from J; junction bases left unmatched: 5. Germline V gene lookup returns CDR1 SGDLS and CDR2 YYNGEE. CDR3 DNA: TGTGCCAGCAGCGCCCGACAGGGTGCTAACTATGGCTACACCTTC. Encoded protein: CASSARQGANYGYTF.